This T cell receptor beta chain was retrieved from a study of blood T cell repertoires in COVID-19 (dated by TCRdb to 2018 to 2020). Describing the broader study: Samples covering the acute and convalescent phases of COVID-19 were provided by collaborators in the United States, Italy and Spain. The samples were drawn from two sources: the first 160 participants of the ongoing ImmuneRACE study, and 1,200 or so subjects contributed by 6 global collaborators. Deeply sampled blood TCRbeta repertoires from subjects exposed to, actively infected with, or recovered from COVID-19 were included in the dataset. Where HLA class I and class II types were available, the types were taken from metadata supplied by the sample provider, not from assay-based typing. The repertoires were released in a freely available public database meant as a resource for research on the immune response to SARS-CoV-2. The material from the prospective study consisted of cDNA or gDNA derived from T cells, B-cell-depleted T cells, or PBMCs. Sample metadata almost always included a de-identified subject ID, COVID-19 status, age in years and sex.

Collaborating institutions collected whole blood in K2EDTA tubes following their own protocols. For TCRbeta analysis, collaborators shipped samples as frozen whole blood, isolated PBMCs, or DNA extracted from either of those sample types. What the work shows at the level of the full study, not this receptor alone: How much clinical and demographic metadata was included differed by source and by participant, and the metadata was provided uncurated.

V is trimmed back by 2 bases and J by 3 bases, and the junction contains 6 bases that no gene match accounts for. CDR3 length: 15 amino acids, cysteine to phenylalanine. Only the CDR3 DNA stays, 45 bases, in frame from base 1. The germline V gene gives CDR1 as KGHSH and CDR2 as LQKENI. The immunoSEQ Assay, a bias-controlled multiplex PCR, was used to amplify TCRbeta CDR3 regions from genomic DNA. Under the source paper's analysis protocol: Nucleated cell counts per sample were estimated from amplification of reference gene primers within the assay. Sequence reads were collapsed and filtered to measure the absolute abundance of every unique TCRbeta CDR3 rearrangement. For each sample, productive Simpson clonality was calculated as the square root of Simpson's diversity index across productive rearrangements. The immuneACCESS repertoire file appears here via TCRdb, limited to in-frame rearrangements. These files lack a portion of the clones; in checked studies, under half of the deficit traces to unresolved V genes, and the cause of the others is not known. V, J and clone size are those of that table, while D and trimming were read from the DNA. Here the sample has 210,000 or so clones; almost 85% occur a single time. More than 10% of the sample lies in the top ten.

In regard to this clone: The specificity of this receptor is unknown. Nothing much larger sits one base from this clone, and base qualities are not available.

In this chain, TRBV18 is recombined with TRBJ1-1; 7 central nucleotides agree with TRBD1. This receptor was identified in a woman aged 40 to 50 with acute or convalescent COVID-19. The sample was peripheral blood. The CDR3 here reads CASSPADRVYTEAFF. Here is the DNA: TGTGCCAGCTCACCAGCCGACAGGGTGTACACTGAAGCTTTCTTT.